This record concerns one T cell receptor beta chain sequence. Its specificity is not known. Primers for the PCR totalled 60 Vbeta and 13 Jbeta. Generated by immunoSEQ multiplex PCR, the TCRdb table keeps only in-frame clones and is missing some. Its listing shows over 100,000 clones. These data originate in a study of cytomegalovirus exposure and HLA in healthy donors. Study-wide background: As an earlier analysis found, 180 million or so T cells yielded 95 million to 130 million unique TCR beta sequences. Notes on the study in general: The CMV antigen specificity of a few CMV-associated chains was confirmed through in vitro analysis. Earlier results showed most TCR beta V segments being productive about 90% or about 30% of the time. The authors assumed roughly uniform sequencing depth across donors for presence/absence analyses.

J gave up 1 base and V 6 bases, and 14 bases lay outside the gene matches. CDR1 and CDR2 (germline): LNHDA, SQIVND (reference sequence). This CDR3 has 19 residues. Sequencing input: PBMCs. The TCR originated in a man under 40 in good health and CMV-seronegative. The gene calls are TRBV19 and TRBJ2-4; 11 bases agree with TRBD1. The CDR3 DNA follows: TGTGCCAGTAGCCTTTTCCCGGGACAGGGGGAAAGGGCCAAAAACATTCAGTACTTC. This encodes CASSLFPGQGERAKNIQYF.